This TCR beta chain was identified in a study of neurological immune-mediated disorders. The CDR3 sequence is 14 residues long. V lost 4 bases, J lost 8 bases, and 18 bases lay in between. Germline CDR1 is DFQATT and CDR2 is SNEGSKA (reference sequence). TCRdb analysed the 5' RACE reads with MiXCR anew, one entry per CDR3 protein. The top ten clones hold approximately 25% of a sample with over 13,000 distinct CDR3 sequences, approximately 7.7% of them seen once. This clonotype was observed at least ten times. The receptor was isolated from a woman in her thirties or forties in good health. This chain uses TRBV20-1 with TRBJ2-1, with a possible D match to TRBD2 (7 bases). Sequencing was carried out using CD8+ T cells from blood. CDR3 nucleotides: TGCAGTGCTACGTTTGGGGGAGGGGGGGATGAGCAGTTCTTC. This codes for CSATFGGGGDEQFF.